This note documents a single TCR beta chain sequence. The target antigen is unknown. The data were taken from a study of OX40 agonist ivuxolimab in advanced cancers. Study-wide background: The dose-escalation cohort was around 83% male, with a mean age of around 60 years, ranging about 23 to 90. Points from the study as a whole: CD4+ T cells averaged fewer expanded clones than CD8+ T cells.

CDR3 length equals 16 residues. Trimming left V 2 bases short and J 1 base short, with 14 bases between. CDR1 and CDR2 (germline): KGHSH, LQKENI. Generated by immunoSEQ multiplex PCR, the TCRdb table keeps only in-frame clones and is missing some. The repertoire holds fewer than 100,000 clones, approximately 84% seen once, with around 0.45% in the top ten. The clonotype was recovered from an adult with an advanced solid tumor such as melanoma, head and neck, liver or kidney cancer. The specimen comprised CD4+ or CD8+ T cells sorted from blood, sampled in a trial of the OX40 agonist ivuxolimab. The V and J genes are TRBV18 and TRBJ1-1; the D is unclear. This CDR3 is CASSPEPTPPNTEAFF. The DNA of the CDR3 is TGTGCCAGCTCACCAGAACCGACGCCACCGAACACTGAAGCTTTCTTT.